The rows below give T cell receptor beta chains drawn from one sample of a study of human T cells and chemical hapten exposure. TCRdb fed the RACE reads into MiXCR, producing one record per CDR3 protein. The sample has roughly 180,000 distinct CDR3 sequences, roughly 14% seen once. Material: whole blood, obtained in connection with sensitization to the hapten diphenylcyclopropenone (DPC). All receptors come from a woman in her 30s with alopecia areata. Some clones in this sample may be carry-over from other donors' samples. Each CDR3 is given with its conserved first and last residue. The D gene is left open where the match is weak. Only some rows state a clone size, as once, few, many or a class for expanded clones.

d_gene	v_gene	abundance	j_gene	CDR3aa	CDR3nt
.	TRBV6-4	few	TRBJ1-1	CASSRGGQNTEAFF	TGTGCCAGCAGTAGAGGGGGTCAGAACACTGAAGCTTTCTTT
TRBD1	TRBV2	many	TRBJ1-2	CASIFAPGGYGYTF	TGTGCCAGCATTTTTGCGCCAGGGGGCTATGGCTACACCTTC
.	TRBV6-1	.	TRBJ2-7	CASSETGRSSYEQYF	TGTGCCAGCAGCGAAACAGGCCGGAGCTCCTACGAGCAGTACTTC
.	TRBV29-1	many	TRBJ2-3	CSVAQAADTQYF	TGCAGCGTCGCACAGGCCGCAGATACGCAGTATTTT
.	TRBV28	.	TRBJ1-1	CASRPLGIEVTEAFF	TGTGCCAGCAGACCGCTCGGGATAGAGGTCACTGAAGCTTTCTTT
.	TRBV6-2/TRBV6-3	many	TRBJ2-1	CASSYRLGSSSYNEQFF	TGTGCCAGCAGTTACCGTCTGGGGAGCTCCTCCTACAATGAGCAGTTCTTC
.	TRBV11-2	few	TRBJ2-1	CASSPAGGGVDEQFF	TGTGCCAGCAGCCCGGCCGGCGGAGGGGTCGATGAGCAGTTCTTC
.	TRBV25-1	.	TRBJ1-6	CASSEWKGENSPLHF	TGTGCCAGCAGTGAATGGAAGGGTGAGAATTCACCCCTCCACTTT
.	TRBV7-3	few	TRBJ2-1	CASSLTEYDEQFF	TGTGCCAGCAGCTTAACCGAGTATGATGAGCAGTTCTTC
TRBD2	TRBV29-1	few	TRBJ2-1	CSVAGLAGGPANEQFF	TGCAGCGTAGCCGGACTAGCGGGAGGGCCCGCAAATGAGCAGTTCTTC
.	TRBV11-3	few	TRBJ2-1	CASTPRVYNEQFF	TGTGCCAGCACCCCCAGGGTTTACAATGAGCAGTTCTTC
.	TRBV28	.	TRBJ2-5	CASSAPAKETQYF	TGTGCCAGCAGTGCTCCAGCCAAAGAGACCCAGTACTTC
TRBD1	TRBV10-3	.	TRBJ2-7	CAIRSGQGVYEQYF	TGTGCCATCAGATCGGGACAGGGGGTCTACGAGCAGTACTTC
.	TRBV7-9	few	TRBJ2-1	CASSPRGPTYNEQFF	TGTGCCAGCAGCCCCCGGGGCCCAACCTACAATGAGCAGTTCTTC
.	TRBV12-3/TRBV12-4	.	TRBJ1-1	CASSSRYRMNTEAFF	TGTGCCAGCAGTAGTAGGTACAGAATGAACACTGAAGCTTTCTTT
.	TRBV6-2/TRBV6-3	.	TRBJ2-2	CASRAQVGELFF	TGTGCCAGCAGAGCGCAGGTCGGGGAGCTGTTTTTT
.	TRBV29-1	.	TRBJ2-4	CSVEEPYPETKNIQYF	TGCAGCGTTGAAGAACCGTATCCGGAAACCAAAAACATTCAGTACTTC
.	TRBV5-1	.	TRBJ1-4	CASSLEGLTPEKLFF	TGCGCCAGCAGCTTGGAGGGACTTACACCTGAAAAACTGTTTTTT
.	TRBV11-2	.	TRBJ2-3	CASSLGGQLSTDTQYF	TGTGCCAGCAGCTTGGGGGGACAGTTAAGCACAGATACGCAGTATTTT